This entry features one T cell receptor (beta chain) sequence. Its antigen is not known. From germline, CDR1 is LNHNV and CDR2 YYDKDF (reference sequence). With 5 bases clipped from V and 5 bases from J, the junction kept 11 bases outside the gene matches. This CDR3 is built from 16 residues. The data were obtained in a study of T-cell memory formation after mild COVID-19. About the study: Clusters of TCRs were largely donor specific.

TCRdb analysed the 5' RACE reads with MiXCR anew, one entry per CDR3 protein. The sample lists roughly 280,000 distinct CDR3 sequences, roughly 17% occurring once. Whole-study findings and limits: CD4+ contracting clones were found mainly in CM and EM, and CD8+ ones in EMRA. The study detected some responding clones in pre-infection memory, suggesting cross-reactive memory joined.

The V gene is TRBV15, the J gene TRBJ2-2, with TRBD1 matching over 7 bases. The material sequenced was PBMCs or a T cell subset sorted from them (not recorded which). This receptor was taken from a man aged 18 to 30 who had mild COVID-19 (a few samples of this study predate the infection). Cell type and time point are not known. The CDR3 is CATSSYRTGITGELFF. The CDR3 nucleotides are TGTGCCACCAGCTCCTACCGGACAGGAATAACCGGGGAGCTGTTTTTT.